The 3 T cell receptor beta chains in this list originate from one sample, sequenced in a study of CD8 T cells in ankylosing spondylitis. Study-wide points: Made up of under ten highly homologous variants, a TCR beta motif appeared characteristic of ankylosing spondylitis blood.

TCRdb recomputed calls from the 5' RACE reads with MiXCR, one row per CDR3 protein. The data show 500,000 to 650,000 distinct CDR3 sequences, roughly 5.2% seen once. For these receptors, no antigen is known. The sequenced material came from blood, either unsorted or a sorted T cell fraction (not recorded which). All receptors derive from a male donor with ankylosing spondylitis.

Ten or more counts support this clonotype. The rearrangement joins TRBV9 to TRBJ2-1; tentative D call: TRBD2 (6 bases). This CDR3 region has 15 residues. V lost 3 bases and J 0 bases, leaving 10 bases between the germline ends. Germline CDR1 and CDR2: SGDLS and YYNGEE. CDR3: CASSGDLSSYNEQFF. The DNA for the CDR3 is TGTGCCAGCAGCGGGGACTTGAGCTCCTACAATGAGCAGTTCTTC. The complete variable domain, with remaining parts taken from reference TRBV9 and TRBJ2-1, reads DSGVTQTPKHLITATGQRVTLRCSPRSGDLSVYWYQQSLDQGLQFLIQYYNGEERAKGNILERFSAQQFPDLHSELNLSSLELGDSALYFCASSGDLSSYNEQFFGPGTRLTVL.

This clonotype was counted many times. The chain combines TRBV18 with TRBJ1-5, with D perhaps matching TRBD1 (6 bases). V lost 0 bases and J 1 base, leaving 10 bases between the germline ends. The CDR3 is 16 amino acids. The V gene's germline CDR1 is KGHSH and CDR2 LQKENI. The CDR3 loop is CASSPPGTRSNQPQHF. The DNA for the CDR3 is TGTGCCAGCTCACCACCGGGGACACGAAGCAATCAGCCCCAGCATTTT.

This clonotype has a count of ten or more. The chain has TRBV5-1 and TRBJ2-7; perhaps TRBD2 as D (5 bases). V dropped 7 bases and J dropped 1 base, with 15 bases sitting between them. Looked up from germline, CDR1 is SGHRS and CDR2 is YFSETQ. This CDR3 is 14 amino acids long. The CDR3 region is CASFGADPSYEQYF. CDR3 coding DNA: TGCGCCAGCTTTGGAGCGGACCCTTCCTACGAGCAGTACTTC. The full variable domain, completed using reference TRBV5-1 and TRBJ2-7, is KAGVTQTPRYLIKTRGQQVTLSCSPISGHRSVSWYQQTPGQGLQFLFEYFSETQRNKGNFPGRFSGRQFSNSRSEMNVSTLELGDSALYLCASFGADPSYEQYFGPGTRLTVT.